This TCR beta chain emerged from a study of CD4 T cells in relation to SARS-CoV-2 and coronaviruses (dated by TCRdb to the early 2020s). Regarding the research as a whole: In the ViraFEST assay, PBMCs were cultured with antigen for 9 to 10 days, after which TCR beta CDR3s were sequenced to identify antigen-specific clonal expansions. Across all 12 patients in the full convalescent cohort, ages ranged from about 21 to 80 years, with a median of 38. Among the approximately 12 convalescent patients, 8 males and 4 females were included, and two of the subjects were Hispanic. Patient-derived lymphoblastoid cell lines were used to map the HLA restriction of shared crossreactive spike epitopes. The study assessed, at the TCR clonotype level, memory CD4+ T cell crossreactivity between SARS-CoV-2 and common cold coronavirus spike proteins. The Adaptive Biotechnologies TCR-sequencing kit was used for samples from a few pre-COVID donors and for the naive versus memory experiments, whereas the other data were Illumina-based. A different, Illumina-based TCR-beta assay was used to sequence expansion assays from other donors in the study. What the work shows at the level of the full study, not this receptor alone: Compared with monoreactive clones, crossreactive clones had significantly weaker SARS-CoV-2-driven expansion, a result consistent with antigenic imprinting. No donor contributed both pre-pandemic and post-infection samples, which limited tracing the source of pre-existing responses. Memory CD4+ clonotypes crossrecognizing SARS-CoV-2 and at least one common cold coronavirus spike were found in 55% to 75% of donors. Sequencing of naive versus memory cells indicated that the assay detects memory recall responses, not primary responses primed during culture. Because the crossreactivity analysis focused on spike protein, crossreactivity against other viral proteins was not assessed. Small numbers of patients and of tested TCRs limited the study.

Naive and memory CD4+ T cells were separated from cryopreserved PBMCs through CD4 enrichment, which was followed by EasySep naive CD4+ T cell enrichment. For around ten days, more than 85,000 sorted naive or memory CD4+ T cells were cultured together with CEF peptides and T cell-depleted PBMCs at a 1:1 ratio. Each peptide culture condition was generally run in triplicate replicate wells. Ficoll-Paque PLUS gradient centrifugation was used to isolate PBMCs from either whole blood or leukapheresis product. The PBMCs went either fresh into the expansion assay or into cryopreservation at -140 degrees C. The QIAamp Micro DNA Kit was used to extract genomic DNA from the CD4+ T cells. CEF-cultured naive and memory CD4+ T cell DNA received survey-level immunoSEQ TCR-beta sequencing. The original methods were these. During preprocessing, nonproductive sequences were removed, along with CDR3s that did not begin with C, did not end with F or W, or were shorter than 7 amino acids. Antigen-specific clonotypes were called with the MANAFEST web app, based on expansion relative to reference and other culture wells. A clone was considered positive if significant expansion relative to the reference culture was observed in 2 of 3 replicate wells at an FDR below 0.05. For a clone to be considered positive, significant expansion relative to all other tandem wells and an odds ratio above 5 were also required. Cultured and uncultured naive and memory CD4+ repertoires were searched for CDR3s previously identified as spike- and CEF-reactive. Pairwise Levenshtein distance, computed with the stringdist R package after three terminal residues were trimmed from each end, was used as the measure of CDR3 homology. Sourced from immuneACCESS, this table was stored by TCRdb with only in-frame sequences that have V and J called. A share of the clones is absent; for the studies checked, an unresolved V gene accounts for under half, and the remainder has no known explanation. V and J calls and clone size are those listed in that table; D and trimming were worked out from the DNA. Recorded for this sample are tens of thousands of clones; about 80% of them occurred a single time. The ten largest make up 2.8% of the sample.

CDR1 and CDR2 (SGHAT, FQNNGV) derive from the germline V gene. From its cysteine to its phenylalanine, the CDR3 spans 13 amino acids. Here the CDR3 DNA is all that survives: 39 bases in frame from base 1. The sample holds one count of this clone. No cognate antigen has been identified for it. The germline gene is not matched at one end of the junction; a read error may be the cause. This sequence uses TRBV11-2 and TRBJ2-1, with no D gene named confidently. Sequenced material: memory CD4+ T cells from PBMCs, cultured in vitro. Sample cell subset or site, as interpreted from the label and publication: memory (non-naive) CD4+ T cells. The receptor's source is an adult with COVID-19. CDR3 reads: CASRLGRHNEQFF. The sequenced DNA: TGTGCCAGCAGATTAGGACGCCACAATGAGCAGTTCTTC.